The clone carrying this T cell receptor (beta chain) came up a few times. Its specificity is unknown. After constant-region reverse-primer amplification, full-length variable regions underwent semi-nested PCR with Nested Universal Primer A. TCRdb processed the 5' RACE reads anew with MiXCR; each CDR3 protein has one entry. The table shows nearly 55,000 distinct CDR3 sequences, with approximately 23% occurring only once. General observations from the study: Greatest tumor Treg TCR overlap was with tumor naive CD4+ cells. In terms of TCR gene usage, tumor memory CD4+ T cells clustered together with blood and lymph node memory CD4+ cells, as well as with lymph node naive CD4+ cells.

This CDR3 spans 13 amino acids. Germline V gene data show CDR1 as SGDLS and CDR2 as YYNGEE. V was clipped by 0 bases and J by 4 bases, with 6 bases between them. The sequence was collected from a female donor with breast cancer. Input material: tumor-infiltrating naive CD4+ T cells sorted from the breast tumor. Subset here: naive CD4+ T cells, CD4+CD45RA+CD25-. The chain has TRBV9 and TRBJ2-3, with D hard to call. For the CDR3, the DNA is TGTGCCAGCAGCGTAGGGGTAGCAGATACGCAGTATTTT. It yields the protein CASSVGVADTQYF.